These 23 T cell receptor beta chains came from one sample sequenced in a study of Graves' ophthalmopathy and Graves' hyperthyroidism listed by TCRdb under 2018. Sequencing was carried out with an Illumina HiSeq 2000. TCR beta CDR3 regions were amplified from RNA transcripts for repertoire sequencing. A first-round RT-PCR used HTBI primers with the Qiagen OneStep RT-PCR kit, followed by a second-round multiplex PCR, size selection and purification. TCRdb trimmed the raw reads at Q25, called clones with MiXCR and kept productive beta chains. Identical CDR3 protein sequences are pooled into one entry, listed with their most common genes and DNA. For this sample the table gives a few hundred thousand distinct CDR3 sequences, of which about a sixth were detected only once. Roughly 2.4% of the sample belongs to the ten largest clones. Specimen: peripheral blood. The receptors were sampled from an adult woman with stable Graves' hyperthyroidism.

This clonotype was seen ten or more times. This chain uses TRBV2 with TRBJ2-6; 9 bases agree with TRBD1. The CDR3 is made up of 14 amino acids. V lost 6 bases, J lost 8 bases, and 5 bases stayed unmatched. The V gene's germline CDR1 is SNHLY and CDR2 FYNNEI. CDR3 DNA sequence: TGTGCCAGCAGGGGGACAGGGTCTTCCAACGTCCTGACTTTC. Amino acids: CASRGTGSSNVLTF.

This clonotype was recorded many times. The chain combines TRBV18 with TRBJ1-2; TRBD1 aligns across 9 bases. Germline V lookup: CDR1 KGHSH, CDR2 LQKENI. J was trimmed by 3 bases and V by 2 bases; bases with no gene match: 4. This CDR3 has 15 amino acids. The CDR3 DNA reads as TGTGCCAGCTCACCAAGGACAGGGGCTTACTATGGCTACACCTTC. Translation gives CASSPRTGAYYGYTF.

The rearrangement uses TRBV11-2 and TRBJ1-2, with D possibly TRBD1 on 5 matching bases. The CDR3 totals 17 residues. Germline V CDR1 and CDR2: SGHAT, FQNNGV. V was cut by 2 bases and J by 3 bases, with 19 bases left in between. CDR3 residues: CASSLRDGWSEDYGYTF. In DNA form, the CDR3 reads TGTGCCAGCAGCTTAAGGGACGGATGGTCCGAGGACTATGGCTACACCTTC. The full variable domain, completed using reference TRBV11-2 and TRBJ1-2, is EAGVAQSPRYKIIEKRQSVAFWCNPISGHATLYWYQQILGQGPKLLIQFQNNGVVDDSQLPKDRFSAERLKGVDSTLKIQPAKLEDSAVYLCASSLRDGWSEDYGYTFGSGTRLTVV.

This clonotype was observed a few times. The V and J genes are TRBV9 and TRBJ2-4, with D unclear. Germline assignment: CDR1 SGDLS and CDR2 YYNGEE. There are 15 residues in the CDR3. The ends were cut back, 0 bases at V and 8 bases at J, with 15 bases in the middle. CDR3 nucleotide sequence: TGTGCCAGCAGCGTAGCTGCCCATTCATTCGACATTCAGTACTTC. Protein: CASSVAAHSFDIQYF.

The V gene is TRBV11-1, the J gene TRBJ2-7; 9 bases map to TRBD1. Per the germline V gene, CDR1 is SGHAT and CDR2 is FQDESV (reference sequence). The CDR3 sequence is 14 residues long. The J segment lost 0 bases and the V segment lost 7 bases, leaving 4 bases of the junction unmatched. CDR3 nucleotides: TGTGCCAGCAAAAGGACAGGGGCCTCCTACGAGCAGTACTTC. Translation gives CASKRTGASYEQYF. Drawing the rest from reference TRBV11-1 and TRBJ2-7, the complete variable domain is EAEVAQSPRYKITEKSQAVAFWCDPISGHATLYWYRQILGQGPELLVQFQDESVVDDSQLPKDRFSAERLKGVDSTLKIQPAELGDSAMYLCASKRTGASYEQYFGPGTRLTVT.

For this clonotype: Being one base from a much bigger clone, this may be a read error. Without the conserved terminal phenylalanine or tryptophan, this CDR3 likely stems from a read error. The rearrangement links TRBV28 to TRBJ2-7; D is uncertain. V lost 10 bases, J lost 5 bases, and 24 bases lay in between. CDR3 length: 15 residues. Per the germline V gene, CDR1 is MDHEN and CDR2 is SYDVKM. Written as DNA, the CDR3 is TGTGCCACCGCGAATGTGCCAGTCGCTACGGACGAGCAGTACTCC. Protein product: CATANVPVATDEQYS.

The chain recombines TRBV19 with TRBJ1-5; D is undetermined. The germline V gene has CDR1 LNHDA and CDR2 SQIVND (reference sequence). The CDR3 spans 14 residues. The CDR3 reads CVRSIVETRQPQHF. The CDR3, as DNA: TGTGTCAGGAGTATAGTGGAGACCCGTCAGCCCCAGCATTTT.

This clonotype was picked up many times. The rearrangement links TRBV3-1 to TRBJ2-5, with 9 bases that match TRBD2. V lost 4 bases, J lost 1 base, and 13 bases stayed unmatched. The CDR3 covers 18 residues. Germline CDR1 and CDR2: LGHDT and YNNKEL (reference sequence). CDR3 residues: CASSPSWGSGSGQETQYF. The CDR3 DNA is TGTGCCAGCAGCCCGAGTTGGGGTAGCGGGAGTGGCCAAGAGACCCAGTACTTC.

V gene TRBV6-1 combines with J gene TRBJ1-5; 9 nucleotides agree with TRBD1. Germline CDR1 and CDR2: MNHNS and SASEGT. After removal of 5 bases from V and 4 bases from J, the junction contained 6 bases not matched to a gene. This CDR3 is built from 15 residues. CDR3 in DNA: TGTGCCAGCAGTCCCGGGACAGGGACTAATCAGCCCCAGCATTTT. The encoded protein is CASSPGTGTNQPQHF.

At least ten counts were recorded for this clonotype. The CDR3 reads CSVEGGTYEQYF. The DNA of the CDR3 is TGCAGCGTTGAGGGGGGAACCTACGAGCAGTACTTC. V is TRBV29-1 and J is TRBJ2-7; a possible D gene is TRBD2 (6 bases). V was trimmed by 3 bases and J by 2 bases, leaving 8 bases between them. Germline CDR1 reads SQVTM; CDR2 reads ANQGSEA. The CDR3 length is 12 residues.

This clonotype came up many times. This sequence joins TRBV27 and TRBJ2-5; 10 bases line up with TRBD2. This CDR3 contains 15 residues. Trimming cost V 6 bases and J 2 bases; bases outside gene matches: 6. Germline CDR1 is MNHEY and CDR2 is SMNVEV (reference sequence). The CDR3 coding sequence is TGTGCCAGCAGGGGAAGCGGGAGGGTACAAGAGACCCAGTACTTC. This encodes CASRGSGRVQETQYF.

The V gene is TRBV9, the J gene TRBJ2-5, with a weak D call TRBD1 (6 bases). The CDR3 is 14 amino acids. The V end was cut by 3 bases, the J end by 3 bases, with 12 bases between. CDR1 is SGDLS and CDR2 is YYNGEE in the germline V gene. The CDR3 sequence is CASSATGMEETQYF. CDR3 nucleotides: TGTGCCAGCAGCGCCACAGGGATGGAAGAGACCCAGTACTTC.

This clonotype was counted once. This chain's CDR3 is CASSQAPGGVGETQYF. The CDR3 DNA reads as TGTGCCAGCAGCCAAGCGCCGGGGGGAGTGGGGGAGACCCAGTACTTC. The chain combines TRBV11-2 with TRBJ2-5, with 7 nucleotides matching TRBD2. Germline CDR1 is SGHAT and CDR2 is FQNNGV. V was pared by 5 bases and J by 5 bases, with 14 bases of the junction left unmatched. The CDR3 runs to 16 residues.

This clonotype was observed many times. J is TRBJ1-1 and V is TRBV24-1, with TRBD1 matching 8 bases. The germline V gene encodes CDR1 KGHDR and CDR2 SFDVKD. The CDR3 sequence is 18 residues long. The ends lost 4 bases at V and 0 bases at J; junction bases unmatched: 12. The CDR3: CATSDSGTGGKMNTEAFF. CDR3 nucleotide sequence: TGTGCCACCAGTGACTCTGGGACAGGTGGAAAAATGAACACTGAAGCTTTCTTT.

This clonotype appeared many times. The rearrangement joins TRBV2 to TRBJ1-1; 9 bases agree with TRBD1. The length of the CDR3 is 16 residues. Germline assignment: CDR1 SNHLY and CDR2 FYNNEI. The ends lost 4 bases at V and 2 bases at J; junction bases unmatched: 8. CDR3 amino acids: CASSVTRDRVNTEAFF. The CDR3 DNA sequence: TGTGCCAGCAGTGTGACGCGGGACAGGGTAAACACTGAAGCTTTCTTT.

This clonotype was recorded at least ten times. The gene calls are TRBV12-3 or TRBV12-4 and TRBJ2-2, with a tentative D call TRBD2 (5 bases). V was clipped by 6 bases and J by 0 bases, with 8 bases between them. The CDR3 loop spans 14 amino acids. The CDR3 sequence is CASSLAPNTGELFF. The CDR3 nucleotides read TGTGCCAGCAGCCTAGCTCCGAACACCGGGGAGCTGTTTTTT.

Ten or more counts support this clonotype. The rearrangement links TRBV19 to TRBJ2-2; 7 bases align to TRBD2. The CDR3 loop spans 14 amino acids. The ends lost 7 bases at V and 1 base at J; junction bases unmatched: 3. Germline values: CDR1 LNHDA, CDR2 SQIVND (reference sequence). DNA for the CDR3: TGTGCCAGTACCTCGGGGGGGAACACCGGGGAGCTGTTTTTT. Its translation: CASTSGGNTGELFF.

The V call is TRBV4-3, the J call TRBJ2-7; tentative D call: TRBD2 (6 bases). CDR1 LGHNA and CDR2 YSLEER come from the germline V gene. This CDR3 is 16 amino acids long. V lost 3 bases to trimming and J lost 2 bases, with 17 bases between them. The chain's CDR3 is CASSQSRGSFPYEQYF. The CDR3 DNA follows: TGCGCCAGCAGCCAGAGCCGGGGGAGTTTTCCCTACGAGCAGTACTTC.

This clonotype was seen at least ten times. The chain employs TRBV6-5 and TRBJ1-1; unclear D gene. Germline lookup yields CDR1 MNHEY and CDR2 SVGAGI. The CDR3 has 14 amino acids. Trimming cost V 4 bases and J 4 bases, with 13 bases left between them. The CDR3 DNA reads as TGTGCCAGCAGTTTTCCCGCTGGGAGCACTGAAGCTTTCTTT. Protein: CASSFPAGSTEAFF.

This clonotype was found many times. The CDR3 is CASSPSGISYEQYF. In nucleotides, the CDR3 is TGCGCCAGCAGCCCAAGCGGGATAAGTTACGAGCAGTACTTC. The V gene is TRBV5-1, the J gene TRBJ2-7, with TRBD2 matching 7 bases. CDR1 and CDR2 (germline): SGHRS, YFSETQ. The ends lost 4 bases at V and 4 bases at J; junction bases unmatched: 8. The CDR3 totals 14 residues.

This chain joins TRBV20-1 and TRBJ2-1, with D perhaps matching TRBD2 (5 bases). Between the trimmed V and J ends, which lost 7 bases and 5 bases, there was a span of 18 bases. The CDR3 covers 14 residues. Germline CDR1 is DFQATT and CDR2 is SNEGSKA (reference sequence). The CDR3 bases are TGCAGTGGGAGCGGAGAAGGGAGCGACAATGAGCAGTTCTTC. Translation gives CSGSGEGSDNEQFF.

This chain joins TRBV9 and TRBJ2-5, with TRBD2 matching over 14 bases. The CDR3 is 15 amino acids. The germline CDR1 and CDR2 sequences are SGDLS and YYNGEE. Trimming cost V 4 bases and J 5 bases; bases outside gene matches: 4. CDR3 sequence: CASSRLAGGTETQYF. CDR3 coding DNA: TGTGCCAGCAGCAGACTAGCGGGGGGGACGGAGACCCAGTACTTC.

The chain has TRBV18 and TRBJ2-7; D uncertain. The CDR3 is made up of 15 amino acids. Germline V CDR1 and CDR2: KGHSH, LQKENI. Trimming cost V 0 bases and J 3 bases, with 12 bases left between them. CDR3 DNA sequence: TGTGCCAGCTCACCACCGGGAACACCGGACTACGAGCAGTACTTC. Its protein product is CASSPPGTPDYEQYF.